Sequencing of this T cell receptor beta chain was carried out in a study of tumor-infiltrating lymphocytes in primary liver carcinoma. The table lists this clonotype with many counts. A constant-region primer primed TCR beta cDNA synthesis from 500 to 550 ng of total RNA. ARM-PCR was slightly modified, and three nested multiplex PCR rounds with it gave rise to the TCR beta libraries. Two initial PCR rounds of around 9 cycles each paired TRBV1-TRBV30 forward primers with a C-beta reverse primer. TCRdb called the multiplex PCR reads again in MiXCR, with one record for every CDR3 protein. The sample shows about 330,000 distinct CDR3 sequences, around three fifths of them seen only once. V was cut by 7 bases and J by 2 bases, with 14 bases left in between. Germline V gives CDR1 MNHNS, CDR2 SASEGT. The length of the CDR3 is 14 residues. RNA isolated from unsorted whole blood supplied the blood RNA, with germline DNA also extracted.

The J gene is TRBJ1-1, the V gene TRBV6-1; possibly TRBD1 for D (5 bases). Sequencing was performed on peripheral blood. The receptor was isolated from a man aged 40-50 years with primary liver carcinoma and hepatitis B virus infection. The CDR3 region has the DNA TGTGCCAGCATGCCGGGACCTTATAACACTGAAGCTTTCTTT. It yields the protein CASMPGPYNTEAFF.